This T cell receptor (beta chain) was found in a study of OX40 agonist ivuxolimab in advanced cancers. Only in-frame clones appear in the TCRdb table, and some are missing; sequencing was by immunoSEQ multiplex PCR. The repertoire holds 95,000 to 110,000 clones, about 91% seen once, with roughly 1.1% in the top ten. With V trimmed by 6 bases and J by 4 bases, 10 bases remained unmatched. Germline V gene data show CDR1 as SGHRS and CDR2 as YFSETQ. The CDR3 covers 16 residues. The sample consisted of CD4+ or CD8+ T cells sorted from blood, taken in a trial of the OX40 agonist ivuxolimab. This TCR came from an adult with an advanced solid tumor such as melanoma, head and neck, liver or kidney cancer. The rearrangement joins TRBV5-1 to TRBJ1-1; 12 bases are shared with TRBD1. DNA of the CDR3: TGCGCCAGCAACGGGGGACAGGGGGCTATACGCACTGAAGCTTTCTTT. It yields the protein CASNGGQGAIRTEAFF.